Here is one TCR beta chain with its context. The target antigen is unknown. This record belongs to a study of T cell responses to AZD1222 COVID-19 vaccine. Measured with immunoSEQ multiplex PCR; TCRdb has only the in-frame clones, and not every one. The top ten hold 2.5% to 3.5% of the sample, which has approximately 140,000 clones, 92% seen once. Germline values: CDR1 DFQATT, CDR2 SNEGSKA (reference sequence). The CDR3 spans 14 residues. The germline V and J ends were trimmed by 3 bases and 6 bases, with 18 bases remaining between them. Notes on the study in general: Baseline serology detected seropositivity in only a handful of AZD1222 recipients.

The receptor was isolated from an adult in good health. V and J are TRBV20-1 and TRBJ2-7; TRBD1 is a possible D gene (6 bases). The material was peripheral blood, obtained on day 0 of AZD1222 vaccination. CDR3 sequence reads: CSASLPGVFREQYF. CDR3 in DNA: TGCAGTGCTAGTCTGCCAGGGGTTTTCCGCGAGCAGTACTTC.